The rows below give T cell receptor beta chains drawn from one sample of a study of regulatory T cells in long-lasting Graves disease. TCRdb independently ran MiXCR on the multiplex PCR reads; one entry per CDR3 protein. The sample carries 500,000 to 800,000 distinct CDR3 sequences, 25% to 35% recorded once. The sample was peripheral blood mononuclear cells (PBMCs), taken when the disease was refractory, from a patient treated with antithyroid drugs. The receptors originated from a female donor with Graves disease. Each CDR3 is given with its conserved first and last residue.

>TRBV12-5
CASGSEQRSIDGYTF
>TRBV28
CASSPRQGAEPQHF
>TRBV6-1
CATSLDGGTEAFF
>TRBV7-9
CASSFSPTVNTEAFF
>TRBV19
CASSIWPVRTEAFF
>TRBV5-1
CASRAGGAASYEQYF
>TRBV7-9
CASRVDTEAFF
>TRBV12-3/TRBV12-4
CASSLAGFGQPQHF
>TRBV27
CASSLRAWDRGHDYGYTF
>TRBV15
CATSRDQGATNEKLFF
>TRBV7-2
CASSLRGSPYEQYF
>TRBV7-3
CASSPTTDRGYGYTF
>TRBV12-5
CASRQGAGDNSPLHF
>TRBV6-5
CASSLDRRATEAFF
>TRBV5-1
CASSLGDRVGEKLFF
>TRBV6-1
CASSQVLDTEAFF
>TRBV27
CASRLQGVNTEAFF
>TRBV29-1
CSVGRDLNTEAFF
>TRBV28
CASSYSLWDTEAFF
>TRBV2
CASSRQSSYNEQFF
>TRBV20-1
CSAPSGTSARNTQYF
>TRBV28
CASSRRFAGRYSNQPQHF
>TRBV28
CASKASTNEKLFF
>TRBV20-1
CSARRRRRETQYF
>TRBV2
CASSERQLNTEAFF
>TRBV10-3
CAIRGSGNTGELFF
>TRBV7-9
CASSPKFAGETQYF
>TRBV30
CAWRHYNEKLFF
>TRBV5-1
CASSGQDGYTF
>TRBV6-5
CASSYPTGSGSSYEQYF
>TRBV7-2
CASSLGWRGRSGRGRETQYF
>TRBV7-2
CASMINSGTFKEQYF
>TRBV4-1
CASSPRAFRTPRDEQYF
>TRBV10-3
CAIRGGGQETQYF
>TRBV19
CASSPTWTGSNQPQHF
>TRBV12-3/TRBV12-4
CASSSSGSLYSNQPQHF
>TRBV20-1
CSAKRTGGMNTEAFF
>TRBV3-1
CASRYRQGATEAFF
>TRBV15
CATSSDRGLDEQYF
>TRBV19
CASRPETGRNEKLFF
>TRBV2
CASRGQSNSPLHF
>TRBV29-1
CSVIGHTEAFF
>TRBV7-9
CASSAGTGVVGELFF
>TRBV10-3
CAISESFYEQYF
>TRBV6-2/TRBV6-3
CASSITYNSNQPQHF
>TRBV10-3
CAISGAGIFGYEQYF
>TRBV12-3/TRBV12-4
CASTWPSGRAGTGELFF
>TRBV20-1
CSASGTSGPSSYEQYF
>TRBV10-3
CAISEGQGYTF
>TRBV6-2/TRBV6-3
CASSEIGGRTEAFF
>TRBV18
CASSSFPGQTYNEQFF
>TRBV11-2
CASSLAGSGEAFF
>TRBV19
CASSIRRFGGNNQPQHF